These 19 T cell receptor beta chains came from one sample sequenced in a study of identical twins. TCRdb re-analysed the 5' RACE reads in MiXCR, keeping a single row per CDR3 protein. Counted here are hundreds of thousands of distinct CDR3 sequences, about 12% occurring once; the ten biggest clones make up 1.5% to 2%. Another study also made use of these data, one on yellow fever vaccine responses in identical twins.

The sequenced material came from PBMCs. The receptors here all came from a woman in her late teens or twenties in good health.

This clonotype was seen repeatedly, ten times or more. The chain employs TRBV5-1 and TRBJ2-3; D is uncertain. Trimming took off 3 bases at V and 1 base at J, with 12 bases between the two ends. This CDR3 has 15 amino acids. The V gene's germline CDR1 is SGHRS and CDR2 YFSETQ. CDR3 in amino acids: CASSYLDRRTDTQYF. CDR3 DNA: TGCGCCAGCAGCTACCTGGACCGACGCACAGATACGCAGTATTTT.

The CDR3 loop reads CATSGQGAVQPQHF. Here the CDR3 DNA reads TGTGCCACCAGTGGACAGGGGGCTGTTCAGCCCCAGCATTTT. This chain uses TRBV24-1 with TRBJ1-5; 10 nucleotides align to TRBD1. CDR1 is KGHDR and CDR2 is SFDVKD in the germline V gene. V trimming: 5 bases; J trimming: 6 bases; junction bases outside the gene matches: 3. The CDR3 runs 14 residues.

As concerns this clonotype: A read error may produce the germline difference seen at one junction end. The chain uses TRBV24-1 and TRBJ2-4, with 8 bases lining up with TRBD2. Germline loops: CDR1 KGHDR, CDR2 SFDVKD. This CDR3 has 15 amino acids. The CDR3 sequence is CAASDSSGRKHIQYF. As DNA, the CDR3 is TGTGCCGCCAGTGATTCCAGCGGGAGAAAACACATTCAGTACTTC.

The table lists this clonotype with a few counts. The chain is built from TRBV28 and TRBJ2-7, with 7 bases that match TRBD2. The V segment lost 5 bases and the J segment 2 bases; nucleotides outside the gene matches: 9. This CDR3 has 15 residues. In germline, CDR1 is MDHEN, CDR2 SYDVKM. The CDR3 coding sequence is TGTGCCAGCAGTCCCATTAGCGGGCCTACCTACGAGCAGTACTTC. It codes for CASSPISGPTYEQYF.

This rearrangement joins TRBV5-1 to TRBJ2-1, with D unclear. V lost 2 bases and J lost 4, with 13 bases in between. The V gene's germline CDR1 is SGHRS and CDR2 YFSETQ. CDR3 length equals 15 residues. CDR3 DNA: TGCGCCAGCAGCTTTCTAACGACCGATTACAATGAGCAGTTCTTC. This codes for CASSFLTTDYNEQFF.

The chain employs TRBV7-2 and TRBJ2-1; D not certain. The V gene's germline CDR1 is SGHTA and CDR2 FQGNSA. V gave up 1 base and J gave up 7 bases, with 11 bases separating them. The CDR3 is 14 amino acids. The CDR3 DNA follows: TGTGCCAGCAGCTTAGTGCCGAGAACGAATGAGCAGTTCTTC. This gives the protein CASSLVPRTNEQFF.

The chain combines TRBV7-6 with TRBJ2-1, with D possibly matching TRBD2 (6 bases). Per germline, CDR1 SGHVS and CDR2 FNYEAQ. There are 16 residues in the CDR3. Trimming stripped 3 bases from V and 3 bases from J, with 15 bases between. CDR3 residues: CASSFSGDFNYNEQFF. CDR3 in DNA: TGTGCCAGCAGCTTTTCGGGGGACTTTAACTACAATGAGCAGTTCTTC.

This clonotype was seen more than once but under ten times. The chain recombines TRBV4-1 with TRBJ1-1; D gene unclear. This CDR3 region has 16 residues. CDR1 and CDR2 from the germline V gene are MGHRA and YSYEKL. Trimming pared 0 bases from V and 0 bases from J, leaving 11 bases between. In DNA, the CDR3 is TGCGCCAGCAGCCAAGATCCGGGGAACTTGAACACTGAAGCTTTCTTT. It codes for CASSQDPGNLNTEAFF.

This chain connects TRBV4-1 to TRBJ1-1; D possibly corresponds to TRBD1 (5 bases). The ends were cut back, 3 bases at V and 5 bases at J, with 22 bases in the middle. Germline V gene sequence: CDR1 MGHRA, CDR2 YSYEKL. The CDR3 sequence is 17 residues long. The CDR3 loop reads CASSHPDPARVGTEAFF. The CDR3 coding sequence is TGCGCCAGCAGCCACCCCGACCCGGCCAGGGTCGGTACTGAAGCTTTCTTT.

This chain links TRBV21-1 with TRBJ2-7; TRBD2, the table's D call, was not compared with the DNA. TRBV21-1 is a documented pseudogene. This CDR3 contains 17 residues. CDR3: CASSKAEERGESYEQYV. For the CDR3, the DNA is TGTGCCAGCAGCAAAGCGGAGGAGCGGGGGGAATCCTACGAGCAGTACGTC.

This clonotype showed up just a few times. The rearrangement uses TRBV10-3 and TRBJ1-6; D gene uncertain. The CDR3 length is 15 residues. Per germline, CDR1 ENHRY and CDR2 SYGVKD. V lost 6 bases and J lost 7, with 16 bases in between. The CDR3 protein is CAISETGSFNSPLHF. Written as DNA, the CDR3 is TGTGCCATCAGCGAAACCGGGAGTTTCAATTCACCCCTCCACTTT.

The chain couples TRBV5-1 to TRBJ2-1; 13 positions match TRBD2. The germline CDR1 and CDR2 sequences are SGHRS and YFSETQ. The V and J ends lost 4 bases and 5 bases, in that order; junction bases with no gene match: 6. The length of the CDR3 is 16 residues. The CDR3 region has the DNA TGCGCCAGCAGCGGGGGGACTAGCGGGACCGACAATGAGCAGTTCTTC. Translating gives CASSGGTSGTDNEQFF.

V is TRBV28 and J is TRBJ2-1; D is uncertain. The CDR3 totals 16 residues. Germline V gene lookup returns CDR1 MDHEN and CDR2 SYDVKM. Trimming cost V 3 bases and J 0 bases, with 12 bases left between them. This CDR3 is CASSLNRASSYNEQFF. In DNA, the CDR3 is TGTGCCAGCAGTTTGAACAGAGCCAGCTCCTACAATGAGCAGTTCTTC.

This clonotype appeared a few times. CDR3 nucleotide sequence: TGCGCCAGCAGCCAAACTTGGCAGCAAGAGACCCAGTACTTC. Translated, it gives CASSQTWQQETQYF. The chain carries TRBV4-1 and TRBJ2-5; D is ambiguous. CDR3 length: 14 residues. Germline V gene sequence: CDR1 MGHRA, CDR2 YSYEKL. Between the trimmed V and J ends, which lost 2 bases and 2 bases, there was a span of 9 bases.

V gene TRBV12-3 or TRBV12-4 combines with J gene TRBJ2-5, with D unclear. CDR3 length equals 14 residues. Trimming pared 4 bases from V and 2 bases from J, leaving 11 bases between. DNA for the CDR3: TGTGCCAGCAGTTCCGTCTCGGCTCAAGAGACCCAGTACTTC. This translates into CASSSVSAQETQYF.

This clonotype was seen a handful of times. J is TRBJ2-5 and V is TRBV13; TRBD2 aligns across 7 bases. The junction had 4 bases not matched to a gene; V was cut back by 8 bases and J by 1 base. The CDR3 is 13 residues long. In germline, CDR1 is PRHDT, CDR2 FYEKMQ (reference sequence). The CDR3 is CASATSAQETQYF. The CDR3 DNA is TGTGCCAGCGCCACTAGCGCCCAAGAGACCCAGTACTTC.

This clonotype was counted only a few times. The CDR3 DNA is TGTGCCAGCAAGGCACAGGCCGGAAAAGAGACCCAGTACTTC. Amino acids: CASKAQAGKETQYF. The genes are TRBV28 and TRBJ2-5, with D possibly being TRBD1 (5 bases). The germline gives CDR1 MDHEN, CDR2 SYDVKM. Trimming pared 7 bases from V and 3 bases from J, leaving 15 bases between. The CDR3 loop spans 14 amino acids.

This clonotype has more than one count but fewer than ten. The chain is built from TRBV11-3 and TRBJ2-5; 10 positions match TRBD2. The CDR3 contains 14 residues. Germline-derived CDR1 and CDR2 are SGHNT and YENEEA. The V segment lost 5 bases and the J segment 2 bases; nucleotides outside the gene matches: 2. CDR3: CASSQLAGQETQYF. CDR3 DNA sequence: TGTGCCAGCAGCCAACTAGCGGGACAAGAGACCCAGTACTTC.

This chain joins TRBV13 and TRBJ2-1; TRBD2 matches 7 bases. After removal of 4 bases from V and 2 bases from J, the junction contained 8 bases not matched to a gene. CDR1 and CDR2 from the germline V gene are PRHDT and FYEKMQ (reference sequence). The CDR3 extends over 16 amino acids. CDR3 sequence: CASSSTIAGAYNEQFF. In nucleotides, the CDR3 is TGTGCCAGCAGCTCAACCATAGCGGGCGCCTACAATGAGCAGTTCTTC.